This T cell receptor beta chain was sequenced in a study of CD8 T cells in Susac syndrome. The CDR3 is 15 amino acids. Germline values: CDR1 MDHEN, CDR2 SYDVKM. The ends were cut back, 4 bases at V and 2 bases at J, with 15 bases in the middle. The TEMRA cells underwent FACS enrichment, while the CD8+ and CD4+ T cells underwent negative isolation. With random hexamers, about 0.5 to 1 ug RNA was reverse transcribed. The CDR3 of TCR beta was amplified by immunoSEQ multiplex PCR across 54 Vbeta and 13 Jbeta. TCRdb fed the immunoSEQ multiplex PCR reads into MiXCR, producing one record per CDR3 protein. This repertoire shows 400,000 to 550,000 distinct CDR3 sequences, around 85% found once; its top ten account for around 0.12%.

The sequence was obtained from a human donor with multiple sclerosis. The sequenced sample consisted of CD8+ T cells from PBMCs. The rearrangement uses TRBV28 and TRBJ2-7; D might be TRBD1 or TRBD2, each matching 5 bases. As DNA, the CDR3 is TGTGCCAGCAGTTCGATCCGGGACCCAGCCTACGAGCAGTACTTC. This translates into CASSSIRDPAYEQYF.